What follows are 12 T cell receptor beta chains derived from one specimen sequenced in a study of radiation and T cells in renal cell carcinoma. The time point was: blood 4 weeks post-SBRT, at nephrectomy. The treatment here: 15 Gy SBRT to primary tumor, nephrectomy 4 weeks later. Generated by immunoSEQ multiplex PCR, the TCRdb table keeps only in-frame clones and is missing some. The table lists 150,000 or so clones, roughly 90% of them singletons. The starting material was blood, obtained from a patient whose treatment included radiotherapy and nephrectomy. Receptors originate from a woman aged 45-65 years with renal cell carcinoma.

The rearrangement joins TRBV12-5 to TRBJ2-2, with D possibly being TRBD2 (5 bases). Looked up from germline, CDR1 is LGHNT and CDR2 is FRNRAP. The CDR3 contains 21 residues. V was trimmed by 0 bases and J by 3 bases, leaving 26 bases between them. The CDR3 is CASGLVEWENRAYTYTGELFF. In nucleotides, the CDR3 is TGTGCTAGTGGTTTGGTTGAATGGGAGAACCGGGCCTACACGTACACCGGGGAGCTGTTTTTT.

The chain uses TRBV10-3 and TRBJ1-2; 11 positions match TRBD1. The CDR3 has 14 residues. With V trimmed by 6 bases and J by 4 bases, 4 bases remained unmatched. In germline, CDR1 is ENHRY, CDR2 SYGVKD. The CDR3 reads CAIRPGTGGYGYTF. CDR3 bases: TGTGCCATCAGACCCGGGACAGGGGGCTATGGCTACACCTTC.

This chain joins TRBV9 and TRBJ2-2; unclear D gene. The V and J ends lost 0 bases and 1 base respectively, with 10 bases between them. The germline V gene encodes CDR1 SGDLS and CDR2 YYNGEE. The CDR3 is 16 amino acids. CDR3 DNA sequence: TGTGCCAGCAGCGTAGAGATTGGGCAGAACACCGGGGAGCTGTTTTTT. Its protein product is CASSVEIGQNTGELFF.

The CDR3 reads CSVPIAGAGANVLTF. CDR3 bases: TGCAGCGTCCCGATCGCGGGAGCTGGGGCCAACGTCCTGACTTTC. The rearrangement links TRBV29-1 to TRBJ2-6; 7 positions match TRBD2. The V and J ends lost 6 bases and 2 bases, in that order; junction bases with no gene match: 7. CDR1 and CDR2 (germline): SQVTM, ANQGSEA. CDR3 size: 15 residues.

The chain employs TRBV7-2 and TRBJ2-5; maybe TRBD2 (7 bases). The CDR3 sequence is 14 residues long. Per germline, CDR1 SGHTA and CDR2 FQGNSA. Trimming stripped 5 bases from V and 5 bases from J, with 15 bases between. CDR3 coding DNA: TGTGCCAGCAGCCCCGCGGGGGCGCCTGAGACCCAGTACTTC. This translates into CASSPAGAPETQYF.

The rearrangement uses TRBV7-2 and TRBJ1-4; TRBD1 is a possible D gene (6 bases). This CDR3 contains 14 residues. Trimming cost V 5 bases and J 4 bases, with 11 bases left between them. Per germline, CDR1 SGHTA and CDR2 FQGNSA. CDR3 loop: CASSPGQINEKLFF. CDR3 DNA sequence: TGTGCCAGCAGCCCCGGACAGATTAATGAAAAACTGTTTTTT.

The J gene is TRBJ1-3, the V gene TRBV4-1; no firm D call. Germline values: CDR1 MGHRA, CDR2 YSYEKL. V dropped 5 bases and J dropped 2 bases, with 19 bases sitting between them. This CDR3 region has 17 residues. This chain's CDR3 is CASSSSPRLGAGNTIYF. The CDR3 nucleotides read TGCGCCAGCAGCTCGTCTCCCAGGCTTGGGGCTGGAAACACCATATATTTT.

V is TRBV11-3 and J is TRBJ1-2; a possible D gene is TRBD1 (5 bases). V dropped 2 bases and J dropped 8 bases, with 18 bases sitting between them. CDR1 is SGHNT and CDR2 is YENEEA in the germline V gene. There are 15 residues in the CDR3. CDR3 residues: CASSLIPAGTIGYTF. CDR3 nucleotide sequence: TGTGCCAGCAGCTTAATTCCGGCAGGGACTATCGGCTACACCTTC.

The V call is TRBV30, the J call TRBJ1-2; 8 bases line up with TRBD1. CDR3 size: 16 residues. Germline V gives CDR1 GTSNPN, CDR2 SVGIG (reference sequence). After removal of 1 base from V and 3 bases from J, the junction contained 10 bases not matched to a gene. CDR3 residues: CAWSAIRETGDYGYTF. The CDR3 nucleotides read TGTGCCTGGAGTGCAATCCGGGAGACAGGGGACTATGGCTACACCTTC.

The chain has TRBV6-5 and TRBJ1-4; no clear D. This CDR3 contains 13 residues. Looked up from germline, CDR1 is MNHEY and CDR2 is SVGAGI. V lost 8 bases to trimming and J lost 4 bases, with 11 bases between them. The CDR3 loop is CASGLRLNEKLFF. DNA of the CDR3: TGTGCCAGCGGCTTGAGGCTTAATGAAAAACTGTTTTTT.

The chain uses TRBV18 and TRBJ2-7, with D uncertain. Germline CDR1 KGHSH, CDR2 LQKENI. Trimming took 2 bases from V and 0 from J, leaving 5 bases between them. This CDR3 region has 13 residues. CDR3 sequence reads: CASSPASSYEQYF. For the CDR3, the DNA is TGTGCCAGCTCACCAGCCAGCTCCTACGAGCAGTACTTC.

CDR3 loop: CASSLEGVSGNTIYF. The CDR3 bases are TGCGCCAGCAGCTTGGAAGGGGTCTCTGGAAACACCATATATTTT. V is TRBV5-1 and J is TRBJ1-3, with a weak D call TRBD1 (5 bases). This CDR3 contains 15 residues. Trimming took off 0 bases at V and 0 bases at J, with 7 bases between the two ends. Germline assignment: CDR1 SGHRS and CDR2 YFSETQ. The complete variable domain, with remaining parts taken from reference TRBV5-1 and TRBJ1-3, reads KAGVTQTPRYLIKTRGQQVTLSCSPISGHRSVSWYQQTPGQGLQFLFEYFSETQRNKGNFPGRFSGRQFSNSRSEMNVSTLELGDSALYLCASSLEGVSGNTIYFGEGSWLTVV.